The TCR beta chain under discussion was sequenced for a study of CD8 T cells in ankylosing spondylitis. This clonotype occurred many times. What it binds is unknown. Libraries of TCR beta came from quantitative 5'-RACE with molecular barcodes. TCRdb reanalysed the 5' RACE reads using MiXCR and keeps one entry per CDR3 protein. This sample has 250,000 to 350,000 distinct CDR3 sequences; 7% to 9% occur once, and the top ten carry 14% to 15%. General study points: There was a TCR beta motif, made of eight highly homologous variants, that appeared characteristic of ankylosing spondylitis blood. Previously reported in reactive arthritis synovial fluid and blood were some of the motif variants. Disease-linked clones were reportedly significantly enriched in matched ankylosing spondylitis synovial fluid. CD8+ disease-linked clones were present at relatively low frequencies in blood.

V shed 3 bases, J shed 7 bases, and the junction held 1 base outside the gene matches. This CDR3 has 11 residues. Germline CDR1 and CDR2: SGHTS and YDEGEE. The chain uses TRBV5-8 and TRBJ2-7; the match to TRBD1 covers 7 bases. The sequenced material came from blood, either unsorted or a sorted T cell fraction (not recorded which). This TCR was sampled from a male donor with ankylosing spondylitis. CDR3 region: CASSSGGEQYF. CDR3 nucleotide sequence: TGTGCCAGCAGCTCAGGGGGAGAGCAGTACTTC.